This T cell receptor (beta chain) was obtained from a study of cytomegalovirus exposure and HLA in healthy donors. The repertoire was sequenced with immunoSEQ multiplex PCR; TCRdb's copy has only in-frame clones and lacks some. Of more than 200,000 clones in the sample, about 90% were seen once. Germline V gene lookup returns CDR1 MNHEY and CDR2 SVGAGI. Unmatched junction bases numbered 2, after V lost 6 bases and J lost 4 bases. This CDR3 is 13 amino acids long. The sample holds a few counts of this clone. Specimen: PBMCs. This TCR was recovered from a woman under 40 in good health and CMV-seronegative. This chain connects TRBV6-5 to TRBJ2-5; TRBD1 aligns across 10 bases. The CDR3 protein is CASSRTGGETQYF. The CDR3 bases are TGTGCCAGCAGCCGGACAGGGGGAGAGACCCAGTACTTC.